The sequence of this TCR beta chain was determined in a study of human T cells and chemical hapten exposure. The J segment lost 4 bases and the V segment lost 3 bases, leaving 5 bases of the junction unmatched. The CDR3 is 15 amino acids. Time point here: pre-sensitization, week 0. Treatment specified: therapeutic diphenylcyclopropenone sensitization with weekly scalp DPC. Blood draws came before every patch-test application. Findings and limits, study-wide: TCRs whose frequency exceeded 1 in 1000 remained the same following DPC sensitization.

The library tagged each cDNA molecule with unique molecular identifiers. One entry per CDR3 protein, called by TCRdb with MiXCR from the RACE reads. The table lists fewer than 300,000 distinct CDR3 sequences, over 8% of them singletons. There are many counts of this clonotype. Antigen: not known. Sequenced here: whole blood, sampled in connection with sensitization to the hapten diphenylcyclopropenone (DPC). The sequence derives from a woman aged 40 to 50 with alopecia areata. Some clones in this sample may be carry-over from other donors' samples. J is TRBJ2-1 and V is TRBV12-3 or TRBV12-4; 8 bases line up with TRBD2. DNA of the CDR3: TGTGCCAGCAGTTTCGGCGGGAGGCTTTACAATGAGCAGTTCTTC. This gives the protein CASSFGGRLYNEQFF.